The sequence of this TCR beta chain was determined in a study of shared clonotypes between healthy human individuals. This clone was picked up one time. J was trimmed by 4 bases and V by 6 bases; bases with no gene match: 7. CDR1 is SQVTM, CDR2 ANQGSEA, per germline. The CDR3 runs to 13 residues. Libraries were prepared by immunoSEQ multiplex PCR; TCRdb keeps only in-frame clonotypes and omits some of them. The table lists 1,500,000 or so clones, roughly 96% of them singletons, with over 1% in the top ten. The receptor's source is a man aged 25-45 years in good health. This chain connects TRBV29-1 to TRBJ2-5; 8 bases fit TRBD2. Sequenced input: naive CD4+ T cells sorted from blood. Subset given: CD45RA+ positively selected. DNA of the CDR3: TGCAGCGTCGGTCCCGCGGGGGGAGAGACCCAGTACTTC. Translated: CSVGPAGGETQYF.